These 26 T cell receptor beta chains came from one sample sequenced in a study of cytomegalovirus exposure and HLA in healthy donors. Vbeta (60) and Jbeta (13) primers were used in the PCR. Sequencing used immunoSEQ multiplex PCR; TCRdb keeps in-frame clones, though not all of them. The sample totals about 54,000 clones. The source material was PBMCs. The origin of the receptors is a woman aged 40-49 years in good health and CMV-seronegative.

The chain recombines TRBV18 with TRBJ2-7; 9 bases are a match to TRBD1. V lost 4 bases, J lost 5 bases, and 3 bases stayed unmatched. Germline V gene data show CDR1 as KGHSH and CDR2 as LQKENI. The CDR3 sequence is 13 residues long. The chain's CDR3 is CASSLGQGNEQYF. CDR3 DNA: TGTGCCAGCTCACTCGGACAGGGGAACGAGCAGTACTTC.

The V call is TRBV30, the J call TRBJ2-5; 11 bases are shared with TRBD2. The CDR3 consists of 15 residues. After removal of 1 base from V and 5 bases from J, the junction contained 6 bases not matched to a gene. The germline CDR1 and CDR2 sequences are GTSNPN and SVGIG (reference sequence). The CDR3: CAWSALAGGAETQYF. Here the CDR3 DNA reads TGTGCCTGGAGTGCGTTAGCGGGGGGGGCGGAGACCCAGTACTTC.

In the case of this clone: This sample includes further DNA sequences coding for the same CDR3. The chain carries TRBV9 and TRBJ1-2; possibly TRBD1 for D (5 bases). The CDR3 consists of 12 residues. CDR1 SGDLS and CDR2 YYNGEE come from the germline V gene. The V end lost 3 bases, the J end lost 5 bases, and 8 bases lay between the germline ends. For the CDR3, the DNA is TGTGCCAGCAGCGGATCAGGGTATGGCTACACCTTC. It codes for CASSGSGYGYTF.

The rearrangement links TRBV9 to TRBJ1-1; D unclear. Trimming left V 0 bases short and J 1 base short, with 4 bases between. Germline loops: CDR1 SGDLS, CDR2 YYNGEE. The CDR3 consists of 13 residues. The CDR3, as DNA: TGTGCCAGCAGCGTAGCAGGGAACACTGAAGCTTTCTTT. Protein sequence: CASSVAGNTEAFF.

The chain employs TRBV7-2 and TRBJ2-7; 10 bases are a match to TRBD2. Looked up from germline, CDR1 is SGHTA and CDR2 is FQGNSA. V lost 1 base to trimming and J lost 7 bases; unmatched junction nucleotides: 10. This CDR3 has 16 amino acids. CDR3 nucleotides: TGTGCCAGCAGCTTAGATGGGGCTAGCGGGAGTAGGGAGCAGTACTTC. It specifies CASSLDGASGSREQYF.

V gene TRBV30 combines with J gene TRBJ2-1, with 7 bases matching TRBD2. The CDR3 is made up of 14 amino acids. Germline values: CDR1 GTSNPN, CDR2 SVGIG (reference sequence). V lost 6 bases to trimming and J lost 8 bases; unmatched junction nucleotides: 13. The CDR3 region has the DNA TGTGCCTGTGATGCCGCGGGGGTAGACGATGAGCAGTTCTTC. Its protein is CACDAAGVDDEQFF. Full variable domain (outside the CDR3, taken from reference TRBV30 and TRBJ2-1): SQTIHQWPATLVQPVGSPLSLECTVEGTSNPNLYWYRQAAGRGLQLLFYSVGIGQISSEVPQNLSASRPQDRQFILSSKKLLLSDSGFYLCACDAAGVDDEQFFGPGTRLTVL.

The genes are TRBV5-1 and TRBJ2-7; maybe TRBD1 (6 bases). Germline V lookup: CDR1 SGHRS, CDR2 YFSETQ. This CDR3 is built from 13 residues. V was trimmed by 3 bases and J by 0 bases, leaving 7 bases between them. CDR3 bases: TGCGCCAGCAGCTGGGACATCTCCTACGAGCAGTACTTC. Residues: CASSWDISYEQYF.

The CDR3 spells CASSQETSGRNEQFF. In nucleotides, the CDR3 is TGTGCCAGCAGCCAAGAGACTAGCGGGAGGAATGAGCAGTTCTTC. J is TRBJ2-1 and V is TRBV4-2; 13 nucleotides match TRBD2. Germline V gene data show CDR1 as LGHNA and CDR2 as YNFKEQ. V shed 0 bases and J 7 bases; nucleotides not matched to a gene: 0. This CDR3 region has 15 residues.

The J gene is TRBJ2-7, the V gene TRBV5-1; TRBD2 aligns across 12 bases. Germline CDR1 and CDR2: SGHRS and YFSETQ. V dropped 4 bases and J dropped 4; count of bases not matched to a gene: 3. CDR3 length equals 14 residues. This CDR3 reads CASSPTSGGYEQYF. The CDR3 nucleotides are TGCGCCAGCAGCCCCACTAGCGGGGGGTACGAGCAGTACTTC.

This sequence joins TRBV6-5 and TRBJ2-7, with D tentatively TRBD1 (7 bases). Deletions cut 6 bases from V and 7 bases from J, with 16 bases between. CDR1 is MNHEY and CDR2 is SVGAGI in the germline V gene. This CDR3 region has 13 residues. CDR3 in amino acids: CASSPPQGREQYF. The CDR3 DNA sequence: TGTGCCAGCAGCCCCCCACAGGGGAGGGAGCAGTACTTC.

The CDR3 DNA follows: TGTGCCAGCAGCTCCCTCACCGGGGAGCTGTTTTTT. It specifies CASSSLTGELFF. The V gene is TRBV13, the J gene TRBJ2-2; D is undetermined. Per the germline V gene, CDR1 is PRHDT and CDR2 is FYEKMQ (reference sequence). V gave up 4 bases and J gave up 4 bases, with 4 bases separating them. This CDR3 is built from 12 residues.

The rearrangement links TRBV5-1 to TRBJ1-1, with D possibly TRBD1 on 6 matching bases. V lost 4 bases and J 3 bases, leaving 10 bases between the germline ends. The CDR3 consists of 13 residues. CDR1 is SGHRS, CDR2 YFSETQ, per germline. The CDR3 sequence is CASSPEGDTEAFF. The CDR3 region has the DNA TGCGCCAGCAGCCCCGAGGGGGACACTGAAGCTTTCTTT.

The V gene is TRBV19, the J gene TRBJ1-3, with D possibly matching TRBD1 (6 bases). The CDR3 has 14 amino acids. V dropped 6 bases and J dropped 6 bases, with 15 bases sitting between them. Germline V gene sequence: CDR1 LNHDA, CDR2 SQIVND (reference sequence). In nucleotides, the CDR3 is TGTGCCAGTAGCCTACAGGGTACGGAAAACACCATATATTTT. Its protein is CASSLQGTENTIYF.

The chain has TRBV18 and TRBJ1-4, with D uncertain. Trimming stripped 2 bases from V and 2 bases from J, with 9 bases between. The CDR3 totals 15 residues. Germline V gives CDR1 KGHSH, CDR2 LQKENI. The CDR3 nucleotides are TGTGCCAGCTCACCAGAGCACAGTACTAATGAAAAACTGTTTTTT. This sequence encodes CASSPEHSTNEKLFF.

V gene TRBV6-5 combines with J gene TRBJ2-3; perhaps TRBD2 as D (7 bases). The germline gives CDR1 MNHEY, CDR2 SVGAGI. V was shortened by 3 bases and J by 5 bases, with 12 bases between the two germline ends. CDR3 length: 14 amino acids. Here the CDR3 DNA reads TGTGCCAGCAGTTATCCGGGGGGCGGAGATACGCAGTATTTT. This gives the protein CASSYPGGGDTQYF.

V and J are TRBV19 and TRBJ2-6, with TRBD2 matching 8 bases. The CDR3 has 16 residues. The V and J ends lost 7 bases and 2 bases, in that order; junction bases with no gene match: 7. Germline V gene lookup returns CDR1 LNHDA and CDR2 SQIVND (reference sequence). The CDR3 DNA reads TGTGCCAGTACCCCGCGCGGGAGGACTGGGGCCAACGTCCTGACTTTC. Protein product: CASTPRGRTGANVLTF.

V usage is TRBV18 and J usage is TRBJ2-7, with 13 bases that match TRBD2. The CDR3 spans 17 residues. V gave up 0 bases and J gave up 7 bases; unmatched junction bases: 9. Germline CDR1 KGHSH, CDR2 LQKENI. CDR3 coding DNA: TGTGCCAGCTCACCACCGATTGGGACTAGCGGGACGGGGGAGCAGTACTTC. Translation: CASSPPIGTSGTGEQYF.

CDR3 region: CASSFMAGEPGELFF. Written as DNA, the CDR3 is TGTGCCAGCAGTTTTATGGCGGGAGAACCCGGGGAGCTGTTTTTT. This chain connects TRBV2 to TRBJ2-2, with TRBD2 matching over 7 bases. The ends lost 5 bases at V and 6 bases at J; junction bases unmatched: 9. Germline V gives CDR1 SNHLY, CDR2 FYNNEI. This CDR3 comprises 15 residues. Looking up the rest from reference TRBV2 and TRBJ2-2 gives the full variable domain: EPEVTQTPSHQVTQMGQEVILRCVPISNHLYFYWYRQILGQKVEFLVSFYNNEISEKSEIFDDQFSVERPDGSNFTLKIRSTKLEDSAMYFCASSFMAGEPGELFFGEGSRLTVL.

The V and J genes are TRBV18 and TRBJ2-5, with 8 positions matching TRBD2. Germline CDR1 KGHSH, CDR2 LQKENI. CDR3 length equals 15 residues. V trimming: 2 bases; J trimming: 2 bases; junction bases outside the gene matches: 4. The CDR3 reads CASSPAGGVQETQYF. CDR3 nucleotides: TGTGCCAGCTCACCAGCGGGGGGCGTTCAAGAGACCCAGTACTTC.

The chain uses TRBV29-1 and TRBJ2-1; D is possibly TRBD2 (6 bases). The CDR3 covers 13 residues. Trimming took off 2 bases at V and 5 bases at J, with 10 bases between the two ends. Germline V gene data show CDR1 as SQVTM and CDR2 as ANQGSEA. DNA of the CDR3: TGCAGCGTTGAACGCGGGACTGACAATGAGCAGTTCTTC. Translated: CSVERGTDNEQFF.

V usage is TRBV25-1 and J usage is TRBJ1-1; D unclear. Per germline, CDR1 MGHDK and CDR2 SYGVNS. The CDR3 is 15 amino acids. V shed 0 bases and J shed 1 base, with 9 bases lying between them. The CDR3 protein is CASSEYGVGNTEAFF. CDR3 bases: TGTGCCAGCAGTGAATACGGGGTCGGGAACACTGAAGCTTTCTTT.

This chain uses TRBV28 with TRBJ1-2, with TRBD1 matching over 8 bases. The germline gives CDR1 MDHEN, CDR2 SYDVKM. This CDR3 region has 15 residues. J lost 4 bases, V lost 7 bases, and 11 bases had no gene match. Here the CDR3 reads CASTTGQGVGYGYTF. In DNA, the CDR3 is TGTGCCAGCACCACAGGACAGGGTGTCGGCTATGGCTACACCTTC.

The chain links TRBV9 to TRBJ1-2; D possibly corresponds to TRBD1 (6 bases). From germline, CDR1 is SGDLS and CDR2 YYNGEE. V was clipped by 0 bases and J by 7 bases, with 10 bases between them. The CDR3 has 13 amino acids. The CDR3 protein is CASSVGVGGGYTF. The CDR3 DNA sequence: TGTGCCAGCAGCGTAGGGGTAGGGGGTGGCTACACCTTC.

The chain has TRBV2 and TRBJ2-7; tentatively, D is TRBD1 (6 bases). Per germline, CDR1 SNHLY and CDR2 FYNNEI. CDR3 size: 12 residues. V was clipped by 6 bases and J by 6 bases, with 12 bases between them. The CDR3 DNA reads as TGTGCCAGCAGATCAGGGGCTCCCGAGCAGTACTTC. This encodes CASRSGAPEQYF. The variable domain in full, completed from reference TRBV2 and TRBJ2-7, reads EPEVTQTPSHQVTQMGQEVILRCVPISNHLYFYWYRQILGQKVEFLVSFYNNEISEKSEIFDDQFSVERPDGSNFTLKIRSTKLEDSAMYFCASRSGAPEQYFGPGTRLTVT.

The chain has TRBV18 and TRBJ2-7; the D gene is possibly TRBD1 (5 bases). Germline CDR1 and CDR2: KGHSH and LQKENI. CDR3 length: 15 amino acids. V was shortened by 5 bases and J by 2 bases, with 16 bases between the two germline ends. CDR3 in amino acids: CASSVPGRVPYEQYF. The CDR3 DNA follows: TGTGCCAGCTCAGTTCCTGGCAGGGTCCCCTACGAGCAGTACTTC.

The chain links TRBV6-6 to TRBJ1-1; D possibly corresponds to TRBD1 (5 bases). The CDR3 is 13 amino acids. The V gene lost 7 bases and the J gene lost 5 bases, with 14 bases spanning the gap. Germline loops: CDR1 MNHNY, CDR2 SVGAGI (reference sequence). CDR3 sequence: CASTYGQGTEAFF. CDR3 nucleotide sequence: TGTGCCAGCACCTACGGACAAGGTACTGAAGCTTTCTTT.